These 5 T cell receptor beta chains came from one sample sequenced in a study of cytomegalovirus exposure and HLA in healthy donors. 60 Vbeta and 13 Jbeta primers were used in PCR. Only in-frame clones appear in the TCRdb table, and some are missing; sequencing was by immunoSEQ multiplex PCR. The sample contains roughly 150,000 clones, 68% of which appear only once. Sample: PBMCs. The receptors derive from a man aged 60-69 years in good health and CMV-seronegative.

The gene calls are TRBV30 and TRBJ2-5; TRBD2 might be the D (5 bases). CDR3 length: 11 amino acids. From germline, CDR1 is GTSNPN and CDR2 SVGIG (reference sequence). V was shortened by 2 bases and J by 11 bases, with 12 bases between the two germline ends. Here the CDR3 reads CAWSIREEQYF. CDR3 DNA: TGTGCCTGGAGTATCCGGGAAGAGCAGTACTTC.

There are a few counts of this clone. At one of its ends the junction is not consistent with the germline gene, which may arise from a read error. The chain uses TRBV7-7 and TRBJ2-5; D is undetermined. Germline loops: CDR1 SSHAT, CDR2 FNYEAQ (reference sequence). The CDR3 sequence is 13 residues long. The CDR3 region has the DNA TGTGCTAGCAGACCTCCAGGCGAAGAGACCCAGTACTTC. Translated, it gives CASRPPGEETQYF.

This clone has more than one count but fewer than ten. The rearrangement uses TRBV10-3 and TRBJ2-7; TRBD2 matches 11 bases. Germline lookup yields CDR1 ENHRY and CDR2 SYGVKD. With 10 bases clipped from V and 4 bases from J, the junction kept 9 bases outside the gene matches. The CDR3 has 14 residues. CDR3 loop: CASKLAGGKYEQYF. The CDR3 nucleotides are TGTGCCAGCAAGCTAGCGGGAGGCAAGTACGAGCAGTACTTC.

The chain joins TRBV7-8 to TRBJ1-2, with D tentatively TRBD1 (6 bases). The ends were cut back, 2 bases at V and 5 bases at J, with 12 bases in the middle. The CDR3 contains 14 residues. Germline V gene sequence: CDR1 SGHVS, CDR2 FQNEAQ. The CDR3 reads CASSLSGTTYGYTF. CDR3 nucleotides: TGTGCCAGCAGCTTATCCGGGACAACTTATGGCTACACCTTC.

CDR3 DNA sequence: TGCGCCAGCAGCTTGGCAGGGAGGGGGGAAGAGACCCAGTACTTC. Amino acids: CASSLAGRGEETQYF. The chain combines TRBV5-1 with TRBJ2-5; the D gene is possibly TRBD2 (7 bases). The germline CDR1 and CDR2 sequences are SGHRS and YFSETQ. V was pared by 0 bases and J by 3 bases, with 12 bases between. CDR3 length: 15 amino acids.